This TCR beta chain came from a study of blood T cell repertoires in COVID-19. In the study overall: COVID-19 samples, acute and convalescent, were from the United States, Italy and Spain. T cells, B-cell-depleted T cells, or PBMCs provided the cDNA or gDNA that served as material.

CDR1 is SGHDN and CDR2 is FVKESK in the germline V gene. The ends lost 4 bases at V and 3 bases at J; junction bases unmatched: 3. The CDR3 extends over 15 amino acids. The cohort comprised adults aged roughly 18 to 90 years residing in approximately 22 US areas. In the original processing: Cell counts per sample came from amplifying reference gene primers. Profiling relied on immunoSEQ multiplex PCR, and the TCRdb table lists in-frame clones only, not all of them. From that table come the V and J calls and clone size; the DNA was used to work out D and trimming. The repertoire consists of 200,000 to 250,000 clones, with about 76% occurring once and the leading ten covering 8.5% to 10%.

Source material: PBMCs or T cells enriched from blood (not recorded which). The V call is TRBV14, the J call TRBJ2-3; 11 bases are a match to TRBD2. This sequence originates from a woman aged 50 to 60 with acute COVID-19. The CDR3 spells CASSRGTSGTDTQYF. The CDR3 DNA sequence: TGTGCCAGCAGCCGAGGGACTAGCGGAACAGATACGCAGTATTTT.